Following are 24 T cell receptor beta chains from one sample sequenced in a study of shared T cell receptors in the human thymus. TCRdb's table, derived via immunoSEQ multiplex PCR, lists solely in-frame clones and lacks some. The sample carries over 450,000 clones, around three quarters recorded once. These data also formed part of another study, on human thymus T cells.

Sequences were obtained from thymocytes. These receptor sequences come from a boy in the first two years of life with a congenital heart defect.

V is TRBV10-2 and J is TRBJ2-1; 7 bases match TRBD1. Trimming took 7 bases from V and 2 from J; bases not matched to a gene: 8. Germline V gives CDR1 WSHSY, CDR2 SAAADI. The CDR3 consists of 15 residues. The CDR3 reads CASNPKTGTYNEQFF. CDR3 nucleotides: TGCGCCAGCAACCCCAAGACAGGGACCTACAATGAGCAGTTCTTC.

The V call is TRBV7-8, the J call TRBJ2-7; D is perhaps TRBD1 (5 bases). The CDR3 is 13 residues long. Germline assignment: CDR1 SGHVS and CDR2 FQNEAQ. Trimming stripped 5 bases from V and 2 bases from J, with 10 bases between. CDR3 amino acids: CASSQGPTYEQYF. The CDR3 region has the DNA TGTGCCAGCAGCCAGGGCCCTACCTACGAGCAGTACTTC.

This clone was counted a single time. This chain uses TRBV5-6 with TRBJ2-1; 7 nucleotides match TRBD2. Germline V gives CDR1 SGHDT, CDR2 YYEEEE. The CDR3 extends over 15 amino acids. V gave up 3 bases and J gave up 3 bases; unmatched junction bases: 6. The CDR3: CASSSRDYLYNEQFF. In nucleotides, the CDR3 is TGTGCCAGCAGCTCCCGGGACTATCTCTACAATGAGCAGTTCTTC.

The chain uses TRBV27 and TRBJ2-7; 8 nucleotides line up with TRBD1. The germline V gene has CDR1 MNHEY and CDR2 SMNVEV (reference sequence). The trim removed 4 bases at V and 5 bases at J, leaving 10 bases unmatched. The CDR3 contains 15 residues. The CDR3 DNA reads TGTGCCAGCAGTTCCAGACAGGGGAGACTCGACGAGCAGTACTTC. Translation: CASSSRQGRLDEQYF.

The chain combines TRBV27 with TRBJ2-2, with D possibly TRBD1 on 6 matching bases. CDR1 is MNHEY, CDR2 SMNVEV, per germline (reference sequence). The CDR3 covers 14 residues. Trimming took off 7 bases at V and 1 base at J, with 10 bases between the two ends. The CDR3 region is CASTLGQNTGELFF. DNA of the CDR3: TGTGCCAGCACCCTGGGACAGAACACCGGGGAGCTGTTTTTT.

This clone was detected a few times. The rearrangement links TRBV19 to TRBJ2-7; 9 nucleotides align to TRBD1. Germline loops: CDR1 LNHDA, CDR2 SQIVND (reference sequence). With V trimmed by 5 bases and J by 4 bases, 9 bases remained unmatched. This CDR3 region has 15 residues. CDR3 DNA: TGTGCCAGTAGTTCCAACAGGGGGCCCTTTTACGAGCAGTACTTC. It codes for CASSSNRGPFYEQYF.

As for this clone: One junction end does not reproduce the germline sequence, and a read error may be involved. The chain employs TRBV28 and TRBJ2-7, with TRBD2 matching 8 bases. CDR3 length: 15 residues. Germline CDR1 and CDR2: MDHEN and SYDVKM. CDR3 amino acids: CAISLWVGLAYEQYF. In nucleotides, the CDR3 is TGTGCCATCAGTTTATGGGTGGGACTAGCCTACGAGCAGTACTTC.

This clone occurred once. CDR3 nucleotide sequence: TGTGCCAGCAGGACAGACCTCTACGACAAGCAGTACTTC. This sequence encodes CASRTDLYDKQYF. The V and J genes are TRBV28 and TRBJ2-7; a possible D gene is TRBD1 (5 bases). CDR1 is MDHEN, CDR2 SYDVKM, per germline. Trimming removed 6 bases from V and 8 bases from J, with 17 bases in between. The CDR3 covers 13 residues.

V is TRBV4-3 and J is TRBJ2-1; 13 positions agree with TRBD2. The V gene's germline CDR1 is LGHNA and CDR2 YSLEER. CDR3 size: 15 residues. Trimming removed 4 bases from V and 14 bases from J; junction bases left unmatched: 11. For the CDR3, the DNA is TGCGCCAGCAGCCCGACCGGGACTAGCGGGAAAGTCGAGTTCTTC. Protein: CASSPTGTSGKVEFF.

The V and J genes are TRBV2 and TRBJ2-7; TRBD1 might be the D (5 bases). The CDR3 extends over 15 amino acids. Germline CDR1 SNHLY, CDR2 FYNNEI. V lost 1 base and J lost 4, with 14 bases in between. The CDR3 region is CASSEDEGASYEQYF. The CDR3 region has the DNA TGTGCCAGCAGTGAAGACGAAGGGGCTTCATACGAGCAGTACTTC.

The V gene is TRBV7-9, the J gene TRBJ1-2, with unresolved D. The CDR3 consists of 8 residues. The V end was cut by 7 bases, the J end by 8 bases, with 2 bases between. Germline assignment: CDR1 SEHNR and CDR2 FQNEAQ (reference sequence). CDR3 loop: CASTGYTF. DNA of the CDR3: TGTGCCAGCACAGGCTACACCTTC.

This clone was counted a few times. The chain uses TRBV14 and TRBJ2-5; 8 bases agree with TRBD2. In germline, CDR1 is SGHDN, CDR2 FVKESK. Trimming cost V 1 base and J 5 bases; bases outside gene matches: 6. The CDR3 loop spans 15 amino acids. CDR3 in DNA: TGTGCCAGCAGCCAAGGGGGACTAGGTTTGGAGACCCAGTACTTC. It yields the protein CASSQGGLGLETQYF.

This chain joins TRBV4-2 and TRBJ2-5, with 10 bases fitting TRBD1. The germline CDR1 and CDR2 sequences are LGHNA and YNFKEQ. The CDR3 length is 16 residues. V lost 3 bases, J lost 5 bases, and 9 bases stayed unmatched. The CDR3 here is CASSHLSDRGRETQYF. The CDR3 DNA follows: TGTGCCAGCAGCCATCTGTCAGACAGGGGGCGGGAGACCCAGTACTTC.

V gene TRBV5-1 combines with J gene TRBJ2-1; 13 bases are shared with TRBD2. The CDR3 length is 20 residues. Germline V CDR1 and CDR2: SGHRS, YFSETQ. Trimming at V came to 0 bases and at J to 1 base, leaving 10 bases not matched to a gene. The CDR3 sequence: CASSLGPRRTSGRSYNEQFF. DNA of the CDR3: TGCGCCAGCAGCTTGGGCCCAAGGAGGACTAGCGGGAGATCCTACAATGAGCAGTTCTTC.

V gene TRBV12-5 combines with J gene TRBJ1-5, with 8 bases fitting TRBD1. The germline CDR1 and CDR2 sequences are LGHNT and FRNRAP. Germline trimming cut 2 bases from V and 3 bases from J; bases unmatched to any gene: 3. This CDR3 region has 15 residues. The CDR3, as DNA: TGTGCTAGTGGTTTGATGGGACAGGACAATCAGCCCCAGCATTTT. Residues: CASGLMGQDNQPQHF.

This clone was recorded once. The chain couples TRBV5-1 to TRBJ2-1, with a possible D match to TRBD2 (5 bases). The germline V and J ends were trimmed by 1 base and 0 bases, with 14 bases remaining between them. Germline V gene data show CDR1 as SGHRS and CDR2 as YFSETQ. The CDR3 runs 17 residues. The CDR3 sequence: CASSLRIGGPSYNEQFF. DNA of the CDR3: TGCGCCAGCAGCTTGAGAATCGGCGGGCCCTCCTACAATGAGCAGTTCTTC.

The rearrangement joins TRBV7-9 to TRBJ1-4; 7 bases are shared with TRBD1. Germline trimming cut 2 bases from V and 5 bases from J; bases unmatched to any gene: 5. Germline loops: CDR1 SEHNR, CDR2 FQNEAQ (reference sequence). The CDR3 is 15 amino acids. CDR3: CASSLRTGKNEKLFF. The CDR3 DNA follows: TGTGCCAGCAGCTTAAGGACAGGAAAGAATGAAAAACTGTTTTTT. Using reference TRBV7-9 and TRBJ1-4 for the parts outside the CDR3, the full variable domain is DTGVSQNPRHKITKRGQNVTFRCDPISEHNRLYWYRQTLGQGPEFLTYFQNEAQLEKSRLLSDRFSAERPKGSFSTLEIQRTEQGDSAMYLCASSLRTGKNEKLFFGSGTQLSVL.

The CDR3 protein is CASGPAVENGYTF. In DNA, the CDR3 is TGTGCCAGTGGGCCGGCAGTAGAGAATGGCTACACCTTC. This rearrangement joins TRBV28 to TRBJ1-2, with unresolved D. From germline, CDR1 is MDHEN and CDR2 SYDVKM. The V end lost 9 bases, the J end lost 6 bases, and 17 bases lay between the germline ends. CDR3 size: 13 residues.

V is TRBV7-6 and J is TRBJ2-2; maybe TRBD2 (5 bases). The V end lost 1 base, the J end lost 2 bases, and 11 bases lay between the germline ends. CDR3 length: 16 amino acids. The germline gives CDR1 SGHVS, CDR2 FNYEAQ. CDR3: CASSLGPSRNTGELFF. The CDR3 DNA is TGTGCCAGCAGCTTAGGCCCTAGCCGTAACACCGGGGAGCTGTTTTTT. Using reference TRBV7-6 and TRBJ2-2 for the parts outside the CDR3, the full variable domain is GAGVSQSPRYKVTKRGQDVALRCDPISGHVSLYWYRQALGQGPEFLTYFNYEAQQDKSGLPNDRFSAERPEGSISTLTIQRTEQRDSAMYRCASSLGPSRNTGELFFGEGSRLTVL.

This chain uses TRBV18 with TRBJ1-1; D gene ambiguous. Germline CDR1 is KGHSH and CDR2 is LQKENI. V lost 0 bases to trimming and J lost 1 base, with 9 bases between them. The CDR3 contains 15 residues. The CDR3 sequence is CASSPPAQENTEAFF. The CDR3 nucleotides read TGTGCCAGCTCACCACCGGCGCAGGAGAACACTGAAGCTTTCTTT.

The rearrangement joins TRBV10-3 to TRBJ1-2; D ambiguous. The V end was cut by 0 bases, the J end by 2 bases, with 16 bases between. The CDR3 extends over 17 amino acids. CDR1 ENHRY and CDR2 SYGVKD come from the germline V gene. The CDR3, as DNA: TGTGCCATCAGTGAGTCCAACCGGCGGGGAAAGAACTATGGCTACACCTTC. Amino acid sequence: CAISESNRRGKNYGYTF.

The chain combines TRBV6-1 with TRBJ2-7; 8 positions agree with TRBD2. The germline V gene has CDR1 MNHNS and CDR2 SASEGT. The length of the CDR3 is 13 residues. The CDR3 loop reads CGTEAGVSYEQYF. Written as DNA, the CDR3 is TGTGGAACCGAAGCGGGAGTTTCCTACGAGCAGTACTTC.

The chain combines TRBV11-2 with TRBJ2-7, with 8 bases that match TRBD2. CDR3 length: 18 residues. The V gene end was trimmed by 0 bases and the J gene end by 4 bases; junction bases not matched to a gene: 14. Germline-derived CDR1 and CDR2 are SGHAT and FQNNGV. The CDR3 nucleotides are TGTGCCAGCAGCTTAGATCTGGCGCGGGAGGTCGGTGGGTACGAGCAGTACTTC. It specifies CASSLDLAREVGGYEQYF.

The V and J genes are TRBV27 and TRBJ2-3, with TRBD2 matching over 7 bases. Germline V gene data show CDR1 as MNHEY and CDR2 as SMNVEV (reference sequence). With 4 bases clipped from V and 0 bases from J, the junction kept 4 bases outside the gene matches. The CDR3 runs to 15 residues. CDR3 nucleotides: TGTGCCAGCAGTTGGCGGGAGAATAGCACAGATACGCAGTATTTT. Translation: CASSWRENSTDTQYF.